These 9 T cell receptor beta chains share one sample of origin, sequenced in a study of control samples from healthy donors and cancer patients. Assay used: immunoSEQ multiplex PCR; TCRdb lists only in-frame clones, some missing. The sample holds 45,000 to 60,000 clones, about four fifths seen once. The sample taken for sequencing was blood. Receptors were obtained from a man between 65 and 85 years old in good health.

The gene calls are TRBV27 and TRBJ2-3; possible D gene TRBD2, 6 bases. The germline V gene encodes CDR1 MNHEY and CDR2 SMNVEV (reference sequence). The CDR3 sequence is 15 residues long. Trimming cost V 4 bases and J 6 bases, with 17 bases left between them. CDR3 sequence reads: CASSSPNLGGDTQYF. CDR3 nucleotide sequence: TGTGCCAGCAGTTCACCCAACTTGGGGGGTGATACGCAGTATTTT.

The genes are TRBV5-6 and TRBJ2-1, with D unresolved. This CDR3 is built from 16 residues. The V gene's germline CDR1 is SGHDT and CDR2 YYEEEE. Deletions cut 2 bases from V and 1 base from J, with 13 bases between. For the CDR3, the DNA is TGTGCCAGCAGCTTCTTTTCGGCAGGTTCCTACAATGAGCAGTTCTTC. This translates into CASSFFSAGSYNEQFF.

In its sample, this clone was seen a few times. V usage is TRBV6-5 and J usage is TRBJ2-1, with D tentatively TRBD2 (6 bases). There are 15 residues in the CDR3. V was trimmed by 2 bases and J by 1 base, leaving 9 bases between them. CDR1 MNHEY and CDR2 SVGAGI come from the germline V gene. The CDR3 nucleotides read TGTGCCAGCAGTTACGCGGGGCCTTCCTACAATGAGCAGTTCTTC. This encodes CASSYAGPSYNEQFF.

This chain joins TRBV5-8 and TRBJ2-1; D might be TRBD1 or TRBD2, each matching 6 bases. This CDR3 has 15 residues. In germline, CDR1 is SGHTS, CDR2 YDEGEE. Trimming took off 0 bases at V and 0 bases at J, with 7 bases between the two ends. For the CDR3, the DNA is TGTGCCAGCAGCTTGGAGGGGGGCTCCTACAATGAGCAGTTCTTC. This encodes CASSLEGGSYNEQFF.

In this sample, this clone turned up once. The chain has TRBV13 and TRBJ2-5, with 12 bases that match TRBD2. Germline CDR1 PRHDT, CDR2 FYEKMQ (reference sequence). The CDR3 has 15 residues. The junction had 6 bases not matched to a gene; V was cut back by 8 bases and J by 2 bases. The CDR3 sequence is CASRRTSGKQETQYF. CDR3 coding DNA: TGTGCCAGCCGCAGGACTAGCGGGAAACAAGAGACCCAGTACTTC.

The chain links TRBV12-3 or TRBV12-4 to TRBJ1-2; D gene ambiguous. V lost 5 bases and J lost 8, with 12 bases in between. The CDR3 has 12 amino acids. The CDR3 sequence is CASSGETGGYTF. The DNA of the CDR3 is TGTGCCAGCAGTGGGGAGACCGGGGGCTACACCTTC.

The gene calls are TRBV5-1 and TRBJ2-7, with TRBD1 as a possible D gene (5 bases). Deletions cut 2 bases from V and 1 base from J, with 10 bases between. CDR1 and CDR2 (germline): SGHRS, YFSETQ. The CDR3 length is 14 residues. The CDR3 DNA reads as TGCGCCAGCAGCTTAAGTGCAGGGTCCTACGAGCAGTACTTC. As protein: CASSLSAGSYEQYF.

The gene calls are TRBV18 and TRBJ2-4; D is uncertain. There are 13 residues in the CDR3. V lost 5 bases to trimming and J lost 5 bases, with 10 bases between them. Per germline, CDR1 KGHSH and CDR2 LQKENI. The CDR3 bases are TGTGCCAGCTCATTTGGGCCAGAAAACATTCAGTACTTC. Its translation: CASSFGPENIQYF.

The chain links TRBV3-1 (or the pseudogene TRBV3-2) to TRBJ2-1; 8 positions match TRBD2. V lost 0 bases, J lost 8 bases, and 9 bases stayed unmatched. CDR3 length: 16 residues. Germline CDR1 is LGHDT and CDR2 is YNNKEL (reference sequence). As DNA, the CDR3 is TGTGCCAGCAGCCAAGATAGGACTAGCCCCTTGGATGAGCAGTTCTTC. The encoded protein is CASSQDRTSPLDEQFF.